A selection of T cell receptor beta chains follows, all from one sample in a study of regulatory T cells in long-lasting Graves disease. One entry per CDR3 protein results from TCRdb running MiXCR on the multiplex PCR reads. The sample has around 400,000 distinct CDR3 sequences; roughly 23% are singletons. Sequencing was performed on peripheral blood mononuclear cells (PBMCs), taken when the disease was refractory, from a patient treated with antithyroid drugs. The source of these receptors is a woman aged 40-49 years with Graves disease. CDR3s include the opening cysteine and the closing phenylalanine or tryptophan. A D gene is named only where the DNA matches it firmly. Clone size is stated in some rows and not others, as once, few, many or a class when expanded.

12	TRBJ2-2	few	-	TRBV9	CASSAARGELFF	TGTGCCAGCAGCGCAGCACGCGGGGAGCTGTTTTTT
17	TRBJ2-5	-	TRBD2	TRBV19	CASSKVMASGSGETQYF	TGTGCCAGTAGTAAAGTGATGGCTAGCGGGAGTGGGGAGACCCAGTACTTC
13	TRBJ2-6	few	-	TRBV4-1	CASGFTGANVLTF	TGCGCCAGCGGATTTACTGGGGCCAACGTCCTGACTTTC
14	TRBJ1-2	-	TRBD1	TRBV3-1	CASSRDRGNYGYTF	TGTGCCAGCAGCCGGGACAGGGGTAACTATGGCTACACCTTC
16	TRBJ1-1	-	-	TRBV14	CASSPEVDGKNTEAFF	TGTGCCAGCAGCCCGGAGGTGGACGGGAAGAACACTGAAGCTTTCTTT
11	TRBJ2-1	-	-	TRBV20-1	CSAGRRNEQFF	TGCAGTGCGGGGAGGAGGAATGAGCAGTTCTTC
15	TRBJ2-5	few	TRBD2	TRBV4-2	CASSQGVAGAETQYF	TGTGCCAGCAGCCAAGGGGTAGCGGGCGCGGAGACCCAGTACTTC
15	TRBJ2-7	few	-	TRBV5-1	CASSLDRTYRYEQYF	TGCGCCAGCAGCTTGGATCGGACTTACAGATACGAGCAGTACTTC
11	TRBJ1-1	many	-	TRBV29-1	CSVERRTEAFF	TGCAGCGTTGAACGGAGAACTGAAGCTTTCTTT
15	TRBJ2-7	many	TRBD2	TRBV6-5	CASSYSLMGLYEQYF	TGTGCCAGCAGTTACTCCTTGATGGGACTATACGAGCAGTACTTC
17	TRBJ2-7	many	-	TRBV27	CASSYEDTYRGSYEQYF	TGTGCCAGCAGTTACGAGGACACTTATCGAGGCTCCTACGAGCAGTACTTC
13	TRBJ1-1	few	-	TRBV7-2	CASSSGRGTEAFF	TGTGCCAGCAGCTCTGGACGGGGCACTGAAGCTTTCTTT
16	TRBJ2-6	few	TRBD1	TRBV3-1	CASSITGASGANVLTF	TGTGCCAGCAGCATTACAGGGGCATCTGGGGCCAACGTCCTGACTTTC
15	TRBJ2-1	-	TRBD2	TRBV28	CASSTRSLALDEQFF	TGTGCCAGCAGTACGCGGTCACTAGCGTTAGATGAGCAGTTCTTC
14	TRBJ2-5	-	-	TRBV20-1	CSARAGRSQETQYF	TGCAGTGCTAGGGCGGGGCGTTCCCAAGAGACCCAGTACTTC
15	TRBJ1-3	-	-	TRBV7-9	CVSSLGGLSGNTIYF	TGTGTCAGCAGCTTGGGCGGGCTCTCTGGAAACACCATATATTTT
22	TRBJ2-6	-	TRBD1	TRBV28	CASSLRYGQGEKGWTGANVLTF	TGTGCCAGCAGTTTAAGATATGGCCAGGGGGAGAAGGGATGGACTGGGGCCAACGTCCTGACTTTC
15	TRBJ2-1	many	-	TRBV28	CASSLPGTTGNEQFF	TGTGCCAGCAGTTTACCCGGGACCACCGGAAATGAGCAGTTCTTC
13	TRBJ2-7	many	TRBD1	TRBV30	CAWVTGGTYEQYF	TGTGCCTGGGTGACAGGGGGAACCTACGAGCAGTACTTC
18	TRBJ2-5	many	TRBD2	TRBV7-6	CASSLASLAGAWGETQYF	TGTGCCAGCAGCTTAGCGTCACTAGCGGGAGCGTGGGGAGAGACCCAGTACTTC
16	TRBJ1-1	-	-	TRBV6-1	CASVDRQGRVSSEAFF	TGTGCCAGCGTCGATCGGCAGGGTCGAGTATCCTCTGAAGCTTTCTTT
19	TRBJ2-5	-	TRBD2	TRBV9	CASSGGLAGGIRVVETQYF	TGTGCCAGCAGCGGCGGACTAGCGGGAGGAATTCGGGTCGTGGAGACCCAGTACTTC
15	TRBJ2-2	many	-	TRBV6-1	CASSEPGKGLGELFF	TGTGCCAGCAGTGAACCCGGAAAGGGCCTCGGGGAGCTGTTTTTT
16	TRBJ2-7	-	TRBD2	TRBV9	CASSETSGRAFNEQYF	TGTGCCAGCAGCGAGACTAGCGGGAGGGCATTTAACGAGCAGTACTTC
12	TRBJ2-7	many	-	TRBV11-2	CASSLRVLEQYF	TGTGCCAGCAGCTTAAGGGTTCTCGAGCAGTACTTC
15	TRBJ1-4	-	-	TRBV6-1	CASSAYRTTNEKLFF	TGTGCCAGCAGTGCCTACAGGACAACTAATGAAAAACTGTTTTTT
12	TRBJ2-7	-	TRBD2	TRBV3-1	CASSHGLEGQYF	TGTGCCAGCAGCCACGGACTAGAAGGGCAGTACTTC
12	TRBJ1-2	few	-	TRBV20-1	CSVGAFHYGYTF	TGCAGTGTAGGAGCCTTTCACTATGGCTACACCTTC
15	TRBJ2-5	many	-	TRBV28	CASSFRAAGGETQYF	TGTGCCAGCAGTTTTCGGGCCGCTGGGGGAGAGACCCAGTACTTC
14	TRBJ2-7	-	-	TRBV18	CASSPSRGLYEQYF	TGTGCCAGCTCACCAAGCCGGGGTCTCTACGAGCAGTACTTC
16	TRBJ2-5	many	-	TRBV28	CASSLLSPRGQETQYF	TGTGCCAGCAGTTTACTTTCCCCCCGGGGGCAAGAGACCCAGTACTTC
12	TRBJ2-7	many	-	TRBV2	CASQQGGVEQYF	TGTGCCAGCCAGCAGGGGGGCGTCGAGCAGTACTTC
17	TRBJ2-5	-	-	TRBV20-1	CSARPPRGRSYQETQYF	TGCAGTGCTAGACCGCCTAGGGGCAGGTCTTACCAAGAGACCCAGTACTTC
14	TRBJ1-1	-	-	TRBV10-1	CASSESRGDTEAFF	TGCGCCAGCAGTGAGTCTAGGGGAGATACTGAAGCTTTCTTT
14	TRBJ1-1	many	-	TRBV12-3/TRBV12-4	CASSSHGGVTEAFF	TGTGCCAGCAGCTCCCATGGGGGGGTGACTGAAGCTTTCTTT
13	TRBJ1-2	many	-	TRBV28	CASSWDLGGGYTF	TGTGCCAGCAGTTGGGACTTAGGGGGTGGCTACACCTTC
17	TRBJ2-6	many	-	TRBV15	CATSRGRLLSGANVLTF	TGTGCCACCAGCAGAGGCCGACTCCTCTCTGGGGCCAACGTCCTGACTTTC
15	TRBJ2-5	-	-	TRBV9	CASSVGGQTQETQYF	TGTGCCAGCAGCGTAGGAGGTCAAACTCAAGAGACCCAGTACTTC
16	TRBJ1-5	few	TRBD1	TRBV5-1	CASSLGTGGEGQPQHF	TGCGCCAGCAGCTTGGGTACAGGGGGCGAAGGGCAGCCCCAGCATTTT
13	TRBJ2-1	-	-	TRBV11-3	CASGQSRANEQFF	TGTGCCAGCGGCCAAAGCAGGGCTAATGAGCAGTTCTTC
18	TRBJ1-5	many	TRBD1	TRBV2	CASSFRDRGEYSNQPQHF	TGTGCCAGCAGTTTCCGGGACAGAGGGGAATATAGCAATCAGCCCCAGCATTTT
16	TRBJ2-5	-	TRBD2	TRBV5-4	CASSDGTSGFQETQYF	TGTGCCAGCAGCGACGGGACTAGCGGGTTTCAAGAGACCCAGTACTTC
15	TRBJ1-2	few	TRBD1	TRBV27	CASSWSGQGIYGYTF	TGTGCCAGCAGTTGGTCTGGACAGGGGATCTATGGCTACACCTTC
14	TRBJ2-5	few	TRBD1	TRBV10-2	CASSVRGMQETQYF	TGCGCCAGCAGTGTCAGGGGGATGCAAGAGACCCAGTACTTC
15	TRBJ1-1	-	-	TRBV3-1	CASSQDPLGYTEASF	TGTGCCAGCAGCCAAGATCCCCTGGGTTACACTGAAGCTTCCTTT
12	TRBJ2-1	-	-	TRBV5-5	CASSLVLYEQFF	TGTGCCAGCAGCTTGGTCCTTTATGAGCAGTTCTTC
14	TRBJ1-4	few	-	TRBV18	CASSPNWQAEKLFF	TGTGCCAGCTCACCAAATTGGCAGGCTGAAAAACTGTTTTTT